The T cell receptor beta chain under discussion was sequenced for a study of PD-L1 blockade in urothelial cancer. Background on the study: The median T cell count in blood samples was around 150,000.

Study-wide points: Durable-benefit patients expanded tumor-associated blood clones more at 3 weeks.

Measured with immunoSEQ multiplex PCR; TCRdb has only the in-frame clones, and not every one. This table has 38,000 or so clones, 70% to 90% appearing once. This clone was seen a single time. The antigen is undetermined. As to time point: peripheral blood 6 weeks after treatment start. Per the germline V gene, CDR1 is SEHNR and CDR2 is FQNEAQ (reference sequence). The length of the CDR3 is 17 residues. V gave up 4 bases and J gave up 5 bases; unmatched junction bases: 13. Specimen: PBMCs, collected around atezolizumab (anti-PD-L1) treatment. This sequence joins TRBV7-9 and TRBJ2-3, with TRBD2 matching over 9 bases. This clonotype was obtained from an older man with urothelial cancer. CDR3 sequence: CASSSPEVAGALDTQYF. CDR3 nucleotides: TGTGCCAGCAGCTCCCCCGAGGTAGCGGGAGCCTTAGATACGCAGTATTTT. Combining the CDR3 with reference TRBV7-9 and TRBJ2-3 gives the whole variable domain DTGVSQNPRHKITKRGQNVTFRCDPISEHNRLYWYRQTLGQGPEFLTYFQNEAQLEKSRLLSDRFSAERPKGSFSTLEIQRTEQGDSAMYLCASSSPEVAGALDTQYFGPGTRLTVL.